This TCR beta chain comes out of a study of early T cells in non-severe SARS-CoV-2 infection. TCRdb re-called the 5' RACE reads with MiXCR, one entry per CDR3 protein. The repertoire holds approximately 80,000 distinct CDR3 sequences, around 11% seen once, with 12% in the top ten. The specimen comprised whole blood, sampled at baseline. The clonotype was recovered from an adult who was a healthcare worker with PCR-confirmed SARS-CoV-2 infection or an uninfected control (not recorded which).

The CDR3 here is CASTLMGGYEQYF. CDR3 sequence (DNA): TGTGCCAGCACACTCATGGGGGGCTACGAGCAGTACTTC. This chain connects TRBV5-4 to TRBJ2-7; tentative D call: TRBD2 (6 bases). The CDR3 length is 13 residues. Trimming left V 6 bases short and J 3 bases short, with 13 bases between. Germline lookup yields CDR1 SGHNT and CDR2 YYREEE (reference sequence). The full variable domain, with the rest looked up from reference TRBV5-4 and TRBJ2-7, is ETGVTQSPTHLIKTRGQQVTLRCSSQSGHNTVSWYQQALGQGPQFIFQYYREEENGRGNFPPRFSGLQFPNYSSELNVNALELDDSALYLCASTLMGGYEQYFGPGTRLTVT.